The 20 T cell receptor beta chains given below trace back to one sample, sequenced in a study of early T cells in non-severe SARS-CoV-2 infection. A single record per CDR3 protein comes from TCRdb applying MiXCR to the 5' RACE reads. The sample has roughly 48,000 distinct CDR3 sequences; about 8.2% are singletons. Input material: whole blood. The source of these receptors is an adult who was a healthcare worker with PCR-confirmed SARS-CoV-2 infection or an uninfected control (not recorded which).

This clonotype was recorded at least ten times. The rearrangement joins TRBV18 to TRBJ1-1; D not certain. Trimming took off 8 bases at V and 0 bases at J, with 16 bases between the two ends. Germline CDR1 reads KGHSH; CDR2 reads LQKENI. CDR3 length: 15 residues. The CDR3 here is CASRPAADLNTEAFF. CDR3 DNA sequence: TGTGCCAGCCGCCCGGCGGCAGACCTGAACACTGAAGCTTTCTTT.

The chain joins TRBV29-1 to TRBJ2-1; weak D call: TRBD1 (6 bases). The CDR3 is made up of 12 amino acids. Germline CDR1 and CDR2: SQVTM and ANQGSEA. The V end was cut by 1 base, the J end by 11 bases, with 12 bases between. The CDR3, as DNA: TGCAGCGTTGAAGGGACAGCCCTAAAGCAGTTCTTC. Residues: CSVEGTALKQFF.

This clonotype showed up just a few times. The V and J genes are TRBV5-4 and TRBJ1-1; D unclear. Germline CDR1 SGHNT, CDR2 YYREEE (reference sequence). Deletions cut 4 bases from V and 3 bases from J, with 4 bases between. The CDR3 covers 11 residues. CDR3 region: CASSNYTEAFF. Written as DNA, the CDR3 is TGTGCCAGCAGCAACTACACTGAAGCTTTCTTT.

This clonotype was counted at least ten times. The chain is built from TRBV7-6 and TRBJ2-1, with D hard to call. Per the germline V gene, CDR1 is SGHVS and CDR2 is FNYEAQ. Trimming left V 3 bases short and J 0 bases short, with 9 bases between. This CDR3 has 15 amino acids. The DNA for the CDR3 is TGTGCCAGCAGCTTCAGTATAAGCTCCTACAATGAGCAGTTCTTC. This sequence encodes CASSFSISSYNEQFF.

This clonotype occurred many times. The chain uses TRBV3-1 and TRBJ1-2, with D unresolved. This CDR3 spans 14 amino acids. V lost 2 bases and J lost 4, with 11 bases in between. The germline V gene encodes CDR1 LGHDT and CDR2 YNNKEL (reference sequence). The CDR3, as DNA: TGTGCCAGCAGCCAATTGTCCGGAATCTATGGCTACACCTTC. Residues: CASSQLSGIYGYTF. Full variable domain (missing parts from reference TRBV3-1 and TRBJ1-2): DTAVSQTPKYLVTQMGNDKSIKCEQNLGHDTMYWYKQDSKKFLKIMFSYNNKELIINETVPNRFSPKSPDKAHLNLHINSLELGDSAVYFCASSQLSGIYGYTFGSGTRLTVV.

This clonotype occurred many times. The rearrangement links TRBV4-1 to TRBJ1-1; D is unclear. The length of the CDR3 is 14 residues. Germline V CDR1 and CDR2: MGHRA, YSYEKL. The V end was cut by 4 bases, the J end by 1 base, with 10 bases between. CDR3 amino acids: CASSPPGPNTEAFF. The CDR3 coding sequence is TGCGCCAGCAGCCCCCCCGGGCCGAACACTGAAGCTTTCTTT.

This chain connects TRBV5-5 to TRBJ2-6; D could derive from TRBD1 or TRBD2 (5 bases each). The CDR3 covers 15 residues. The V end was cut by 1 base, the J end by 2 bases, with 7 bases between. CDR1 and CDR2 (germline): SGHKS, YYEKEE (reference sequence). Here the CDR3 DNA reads TGTGCCAGCAGCTTGATGGGGGCTGGGGCCAACGTCCTGACTTTC. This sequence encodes CASSLMGAGANVLTF.

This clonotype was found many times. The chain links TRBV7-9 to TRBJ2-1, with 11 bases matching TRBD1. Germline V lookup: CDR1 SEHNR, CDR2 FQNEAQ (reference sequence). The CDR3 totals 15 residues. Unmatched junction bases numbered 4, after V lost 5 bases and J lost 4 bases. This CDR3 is CASSPGTGGYNEQFF. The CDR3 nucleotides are TGTGCCAGCAGCCCCGGGACAGGGGGTTACAATGAGCAGTTCTTC.

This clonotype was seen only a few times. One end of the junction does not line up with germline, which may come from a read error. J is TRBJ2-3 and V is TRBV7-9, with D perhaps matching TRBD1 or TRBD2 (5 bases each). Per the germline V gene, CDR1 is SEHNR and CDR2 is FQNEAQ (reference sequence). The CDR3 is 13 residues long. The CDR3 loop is CASSTGPTNTQYF. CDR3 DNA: TGTGCCAGCAGCACGGGGCCCACAAATACGCAGTATTTT.

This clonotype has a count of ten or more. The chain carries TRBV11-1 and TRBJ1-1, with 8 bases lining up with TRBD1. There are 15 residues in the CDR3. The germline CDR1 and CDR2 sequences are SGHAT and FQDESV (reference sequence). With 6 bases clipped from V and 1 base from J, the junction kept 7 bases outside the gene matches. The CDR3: CASSLLGQGNTEAFF. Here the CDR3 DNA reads TGTGCCAGCAGTCTCCTTGGACAGGGGAACACTGAAGCTTTCTTT.

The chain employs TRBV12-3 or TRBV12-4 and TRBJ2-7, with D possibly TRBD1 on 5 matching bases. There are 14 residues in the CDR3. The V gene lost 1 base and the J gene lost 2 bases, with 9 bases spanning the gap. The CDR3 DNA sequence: TGTGCCAGCAGTTTAGGTGGCAGGGCCTACGAGCAGTACTTC. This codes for CASSLGGRAYEQYF.

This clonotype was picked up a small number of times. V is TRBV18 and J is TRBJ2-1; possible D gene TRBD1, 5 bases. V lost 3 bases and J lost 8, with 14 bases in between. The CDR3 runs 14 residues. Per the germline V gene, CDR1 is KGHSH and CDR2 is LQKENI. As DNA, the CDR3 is TGTGCCAGCTCACCCAGGGCCTTAGGGGATGAGCAGTTCTTC. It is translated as CASSPRALGDEQFF. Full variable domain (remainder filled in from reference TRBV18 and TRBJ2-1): NAGVMQNPRHLVRRRGQEARLRCSPMKGHSHVYWYRQLPEEGLKFMVYLQKENIIDESGMPKERFSAEFPKEGPSILRIQQVVRGDSAAYFCASSPRALGDEQFFGPGTRLTVL.

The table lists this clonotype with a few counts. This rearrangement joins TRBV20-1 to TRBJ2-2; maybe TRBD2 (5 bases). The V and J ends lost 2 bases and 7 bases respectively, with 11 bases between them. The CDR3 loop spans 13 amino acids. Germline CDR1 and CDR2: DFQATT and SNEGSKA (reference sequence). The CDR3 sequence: CSARTYAGGELFF. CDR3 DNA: TGCAGTGCTAGAACGTATGCGGGCGGGGAGCTGTTTTTT.

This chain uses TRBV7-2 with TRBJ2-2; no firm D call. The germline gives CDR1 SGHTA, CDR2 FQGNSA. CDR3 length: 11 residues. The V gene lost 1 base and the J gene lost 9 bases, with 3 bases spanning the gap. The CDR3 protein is CASSLVRELFF. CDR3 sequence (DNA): TGTGCCAGCAGCTTAGTTCGGGAGCTGTTTTTT.

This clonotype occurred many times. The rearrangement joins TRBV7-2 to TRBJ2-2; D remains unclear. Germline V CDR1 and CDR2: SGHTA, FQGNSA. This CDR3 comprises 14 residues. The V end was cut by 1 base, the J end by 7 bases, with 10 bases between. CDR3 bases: TGTGCCAGCAGCTTAGAAGGGCTTGACGGGGAGCTGTTTTTT. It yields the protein CASSLEGLDGELFF.

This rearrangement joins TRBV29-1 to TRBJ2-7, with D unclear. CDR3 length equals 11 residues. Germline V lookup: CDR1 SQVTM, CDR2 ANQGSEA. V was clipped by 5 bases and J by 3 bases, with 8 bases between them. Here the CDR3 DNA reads TGCAGCGTTCCCGACGGCTACGAGCAGTACTTC. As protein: CSVPDGYEQYF.

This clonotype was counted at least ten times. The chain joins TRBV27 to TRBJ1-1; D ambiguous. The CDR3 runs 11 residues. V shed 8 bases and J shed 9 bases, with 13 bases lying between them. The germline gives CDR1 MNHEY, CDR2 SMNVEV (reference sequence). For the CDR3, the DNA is TGTGCCAGCCACCTTGGGCTGCAAGCTTTCTTT. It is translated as CASHLGLQAFF.

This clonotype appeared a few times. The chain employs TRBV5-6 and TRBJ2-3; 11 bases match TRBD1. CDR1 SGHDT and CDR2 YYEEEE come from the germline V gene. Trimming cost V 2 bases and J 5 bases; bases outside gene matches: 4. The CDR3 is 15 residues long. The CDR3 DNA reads TGTGCCAGCAGCTTCGGACAGGGGGCCAGAGATACGCAGTATTTT. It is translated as CASSFGQGARDTQYF.

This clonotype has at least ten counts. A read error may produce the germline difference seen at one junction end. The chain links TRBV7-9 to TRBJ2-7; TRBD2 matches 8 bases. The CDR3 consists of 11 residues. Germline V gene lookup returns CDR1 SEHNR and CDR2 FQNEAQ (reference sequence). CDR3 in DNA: TGTGCCGGCAGCTTAGCGGGAGAGCAGTACTTC. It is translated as CAGSLAGEQYF.

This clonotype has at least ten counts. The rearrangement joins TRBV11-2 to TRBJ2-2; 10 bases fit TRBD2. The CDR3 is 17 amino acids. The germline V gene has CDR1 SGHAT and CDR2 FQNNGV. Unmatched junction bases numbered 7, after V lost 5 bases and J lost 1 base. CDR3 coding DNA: TGTGCCAGCAGCCTCCATCGACTAGCGGGGAACACCGGGGAGCTGTTTTTT. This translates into CASSLHRLAGNTGELFF.